This T cell receptor beta chain originates from a study of OX40 agonist ivuxolimab in advanced cancers. V dropped 6 bases and J dropped 0 bases, with 11 bases sitting between them. This CDR3 comprises 15 residues. CDR1 is SNHLY, CDR2 FYNNEI, per germline. Generated by immunoSEQ multiplex PCR, the TCRdb table keeps only in-frame clones and is missing some. Here the sample spans roughly 51,000 clones, roughly 90% being singletons. The investigators sampled blood at baseline, at cycle 4 day 1, and at cycle 7 day 1. The clonotype originates from an adult with an advanced solid tumor such as melanoma, head and neck, liver or kidney cancer. The chain recombines TRBV2 with TRBJ2-2, with D tentatively TRBD1 (6 bases). The sequencing here drew on CD4+ or CD8+ T cells sorted from blood, taken in a trial of the OX40 agonist ivuxolimab. The CDR3 DNA is TGTGCCAGCAGACACAGGGATGCGAACACCGGGGAGCTGTTTTTT. Translated: CASRHRDANTGELFF.